The source of this T cell receptor (beta chain) is a study of blood T cells in healthy people across ages. General observations from the study: Strongly correlated with naive T cell percentage was TCR beta diversity.

The amount of total RNA extracted per sample was at least 6 micrograms. Primed by a sample-barcoded 5' primer and a J-beta primer mix, a second PCR proceeded for 7 to 11 cycles. TCRdb independently ran MiXCR on the 5' RACE reads; one entry per CDR3 protein. The table records about 750,000 distinct CDR3 sequences, approximately 53% of them present only once. With 4 bases removed from V and 7 bases from J, the gap between germline ends came to 14 bases. From germline, CDR1 is SQVTM and CDR2 ANQGSEA. The CDR3 runs 13 residues. Comments on this clonotype: Its antigen remains unidentified.

The chain has TRBV29-1 and TRBJ2-1; D possibly corresponds to TRBD2 (6 bases). This clonotype was obtained from a man of 80 years or more in good health. Source material: blood. CDR3 amino acids: CSVGPTEGNEQFF. In DNA form, the CDR3 reads TGCAGCGTTGGTCCCACGGAGGGAAATGAGCAGTTCTTC.